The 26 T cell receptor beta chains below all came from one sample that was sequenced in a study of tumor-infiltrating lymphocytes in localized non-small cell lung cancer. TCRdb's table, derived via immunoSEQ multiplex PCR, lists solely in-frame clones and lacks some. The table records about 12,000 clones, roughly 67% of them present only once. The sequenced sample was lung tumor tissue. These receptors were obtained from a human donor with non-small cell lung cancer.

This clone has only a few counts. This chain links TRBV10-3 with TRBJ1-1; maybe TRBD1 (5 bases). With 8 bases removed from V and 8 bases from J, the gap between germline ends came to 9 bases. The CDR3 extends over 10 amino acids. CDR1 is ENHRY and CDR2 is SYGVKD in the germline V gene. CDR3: CAIGTEEAFF. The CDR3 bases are TGTGCCATCGGGACGGAAGAAGCTTTCTTT.

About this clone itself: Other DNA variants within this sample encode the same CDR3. The CDR3: CASSPSVNTEAFF. Written as DNA, the CDR3 is TGTGCCAGCTCACCTAGTGTGAACACTGAAGCTTTCTTT. The rearrangement joins TRBV18 to TRBJ1-1; D uncertain. The germline V gene encodes CDR1 KGHSH and CDR2 LQKENI. The CDR3 is made up of 13 amino acids. Trimming removed 3 bases from V and 0 bases from J, with 5 bases in between.

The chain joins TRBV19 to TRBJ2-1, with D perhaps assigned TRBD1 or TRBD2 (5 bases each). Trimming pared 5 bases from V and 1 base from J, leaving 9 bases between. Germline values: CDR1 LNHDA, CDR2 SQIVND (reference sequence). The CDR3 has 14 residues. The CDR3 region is CASSPGRSYNEQFF. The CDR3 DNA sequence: TGTGCCAGTAGTCCGGGACGTTCCTACAATGAGCAGTTCTTC.

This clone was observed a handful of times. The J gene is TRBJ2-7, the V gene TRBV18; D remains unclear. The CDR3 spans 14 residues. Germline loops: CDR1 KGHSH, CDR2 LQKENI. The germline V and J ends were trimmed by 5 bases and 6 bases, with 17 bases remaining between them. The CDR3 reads CASSLQRPPSEQYF. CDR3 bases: TGTGCCAGCTCATTACAGAGACCTCCCTCCGAGCAGTACTTC.

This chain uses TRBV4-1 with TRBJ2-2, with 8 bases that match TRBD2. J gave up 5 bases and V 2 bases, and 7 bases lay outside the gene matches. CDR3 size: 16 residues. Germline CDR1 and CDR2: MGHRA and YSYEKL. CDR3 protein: CASSQPSGSSTGELFF. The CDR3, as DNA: TGCGCCAGCAGCCAACCAAGCGGGAGTTCTACCGGGGAGCTGTTTTTT.

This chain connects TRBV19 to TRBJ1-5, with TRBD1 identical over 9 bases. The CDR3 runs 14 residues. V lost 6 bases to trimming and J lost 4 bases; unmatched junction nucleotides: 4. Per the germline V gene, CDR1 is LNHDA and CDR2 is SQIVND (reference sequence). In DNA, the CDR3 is TGTGCCAGTAGCTGGGACAGGGAAAATCAGCCCCAGCATTTT. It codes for CASSWDRENQPQHF.

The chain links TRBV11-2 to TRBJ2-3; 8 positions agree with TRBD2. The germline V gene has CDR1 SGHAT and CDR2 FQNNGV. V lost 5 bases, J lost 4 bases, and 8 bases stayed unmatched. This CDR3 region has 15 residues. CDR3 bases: TGTGCCAGCAGCCTACGCCAGCGGGAGTCAGATACGCAGTATTTT. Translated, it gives CASSLRQRESDTQYF.

The CDR3 loop is CASSPPLDPSLYEQYF. In DNA, the CDR3 is TGTGCCAGCAGCCCCCCTCTCGACCCCTCTCTCTACGAGCAGTACTTC. The rearrangement joins TRBV7-9 to TRBJ2-7; D is uncertain. The germline V and J ends were trimmed by 5 bases and 3 bases, with 20 bases remaining between them. Germline loops: CDR1 SEHNR, CDR2 FQNEAQ (reference sequence). This CDR3 is built from 16 residues.

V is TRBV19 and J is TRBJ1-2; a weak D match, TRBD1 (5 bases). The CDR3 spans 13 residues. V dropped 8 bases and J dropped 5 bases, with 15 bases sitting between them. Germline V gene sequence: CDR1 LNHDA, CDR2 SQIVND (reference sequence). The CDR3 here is CASAGRQRYGYTF. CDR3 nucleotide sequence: TGTGCCAGTGCAGGGCGTCAACGGTATGGCTACACCTTC.

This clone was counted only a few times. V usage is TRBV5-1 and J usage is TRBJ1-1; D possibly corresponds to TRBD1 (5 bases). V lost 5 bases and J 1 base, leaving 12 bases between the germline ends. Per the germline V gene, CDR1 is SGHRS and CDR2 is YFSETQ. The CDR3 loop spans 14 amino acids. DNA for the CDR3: TGCGCCAGCAGTTCCCCGGGGCCGAACACTGAAGCTTTCTTT. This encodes CASSSPGPNTEAFF.

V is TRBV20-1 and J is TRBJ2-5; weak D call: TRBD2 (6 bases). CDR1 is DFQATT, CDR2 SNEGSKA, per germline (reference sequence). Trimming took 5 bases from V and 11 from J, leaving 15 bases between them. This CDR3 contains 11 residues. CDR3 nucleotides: TGCAGTGCTGCGGGCTCGGGGGAGCAGTACTTC. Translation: CSAAGSGEQYF.

In nucleotides, the CDR3 is TGTGCCAGTAGCGGAGGGGCAGGGAGAGAGACCCAGTACTTC. It specifies CASSGGAGRETQYF. The chain joins TRBV19 to TRBJ2-5; perhaps TRBD2 as D (6 bases). V was clipped by 6 bases and J by 4 bases, with 15 bases between them. The CDR3 extends over 14 amino acids. The germline gives CDR1 LNHDA, CDR2 SQIVND (reference sequence).

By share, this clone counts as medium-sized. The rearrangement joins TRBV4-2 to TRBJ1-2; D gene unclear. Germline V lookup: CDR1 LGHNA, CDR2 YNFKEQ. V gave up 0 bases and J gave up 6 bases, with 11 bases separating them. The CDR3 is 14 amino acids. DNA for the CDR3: TGTGCCAGCAGCCAAGAGTCGAATGTAAATGGCTACACCTTC. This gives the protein CASSQESNVNGYTF.

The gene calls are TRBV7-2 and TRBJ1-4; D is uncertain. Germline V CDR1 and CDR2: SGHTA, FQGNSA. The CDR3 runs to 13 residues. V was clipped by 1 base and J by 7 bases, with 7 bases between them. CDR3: CASSLGGSEKLFF. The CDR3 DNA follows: TGTGCCAGCAGCTTAGGAGGCAGTGAAAAACTGTTTTTT.

In nucleotides, the CDR3 is TGTGCCAGCAGCTTTATCAACCGGATTAACTATGGCTACACCTTC. It is translated as CASSFINRINYGYTF. The J gene is TRBJ1-2, the V gene TRBV5-5; D call uncertain. The V gene lost 2 bases and the J gene lost 1 base, with 12 bases spanning the gap. The CDR3 loop spans 15 amino acids. The germline CDR1 and CDR2 sequences are SGHKS and YYEKEE (reference sequence).

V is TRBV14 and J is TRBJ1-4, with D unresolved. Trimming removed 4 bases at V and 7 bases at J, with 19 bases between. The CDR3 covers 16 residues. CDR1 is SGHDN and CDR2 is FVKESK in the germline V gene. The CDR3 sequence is CASSPRTTGPREKLFF. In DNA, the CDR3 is TGTGCCAGCAGCCCAAGAACTACGGGCCCTCGTGAAAAACTGTTTTTT.

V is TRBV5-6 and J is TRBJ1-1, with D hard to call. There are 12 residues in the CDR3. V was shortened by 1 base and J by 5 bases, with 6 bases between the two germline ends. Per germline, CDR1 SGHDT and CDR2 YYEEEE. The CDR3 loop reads CASSLSGTEAFF. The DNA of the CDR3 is TGTGCCAGCAGCTTGAGCGGGACTGAAGCTTTCTTT.

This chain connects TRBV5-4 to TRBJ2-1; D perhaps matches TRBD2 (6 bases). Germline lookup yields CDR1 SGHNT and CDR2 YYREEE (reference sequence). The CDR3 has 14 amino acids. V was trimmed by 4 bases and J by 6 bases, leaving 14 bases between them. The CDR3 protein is CASSQEGLRNEQFF. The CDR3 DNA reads TGTGCCAGCAGCCAGGAGGGGCTCCGCAATGAGCAGTTCTTC.

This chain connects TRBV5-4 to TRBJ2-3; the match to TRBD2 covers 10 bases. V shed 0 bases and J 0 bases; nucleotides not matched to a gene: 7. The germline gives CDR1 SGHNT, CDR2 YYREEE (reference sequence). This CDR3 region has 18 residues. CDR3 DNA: TGTGCCAGCAGCTTGGAGGGGGCTAGCGGGAGCAGCACAGATACGCAGTATTTT. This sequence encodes CASSLEGASGSSTDTQYF.

The CDR3 nucleotides read TGTGCCAGCAGCCCCTGGGGGACTACGACCAAGGAGCAGTTCTTC. This encodes CASSPWGTTTKEQFF. This chain links TRBV7-6 with TRBJ2-1, with 7 bases identical to TRBD2. V shed 5 bases and J 10 bases; nucleotides not matched to a gene: 14. The CDR3 consists of 15 residues. Germline V gives CDR1 SGHVS, CDR2 FNYEAQ.

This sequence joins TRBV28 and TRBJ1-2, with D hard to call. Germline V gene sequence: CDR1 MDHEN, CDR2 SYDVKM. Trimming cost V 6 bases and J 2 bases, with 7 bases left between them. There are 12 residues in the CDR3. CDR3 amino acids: CASRLKNYGYTF. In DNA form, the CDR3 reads TGTGCCAGCAGGTTGAAAAACTATGGCTACACCTTC.

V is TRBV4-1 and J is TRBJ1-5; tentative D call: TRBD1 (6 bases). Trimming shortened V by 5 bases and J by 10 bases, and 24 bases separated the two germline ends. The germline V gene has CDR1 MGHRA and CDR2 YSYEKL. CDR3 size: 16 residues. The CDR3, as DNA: TGCGCCAGCAGCACCACTCATTCCGGGACACAAAAACCCCAGCATTTT. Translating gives CASSTTHSGTQKPQHF.

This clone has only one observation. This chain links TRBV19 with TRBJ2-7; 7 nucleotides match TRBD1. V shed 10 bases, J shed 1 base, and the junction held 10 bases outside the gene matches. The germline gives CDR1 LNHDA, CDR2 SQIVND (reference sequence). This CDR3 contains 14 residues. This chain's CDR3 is CATTPGTVSYEQYF. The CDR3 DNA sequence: TGTGCCACCACGCCCGGGACAGTTTCCTACGAGCAGTACTTC.

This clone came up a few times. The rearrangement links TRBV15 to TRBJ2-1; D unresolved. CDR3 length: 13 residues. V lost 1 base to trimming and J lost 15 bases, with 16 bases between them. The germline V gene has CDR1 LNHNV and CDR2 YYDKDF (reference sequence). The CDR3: CATSRGLLREAFF. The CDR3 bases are TGTGCCACCAGCAGAGGCCTCCTGAGAGAAGCGTTCTTC.

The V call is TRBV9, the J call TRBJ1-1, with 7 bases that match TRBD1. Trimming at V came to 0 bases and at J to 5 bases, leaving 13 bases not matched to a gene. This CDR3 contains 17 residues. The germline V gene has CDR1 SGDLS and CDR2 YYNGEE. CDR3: CASSVATGRGRRTEAFF. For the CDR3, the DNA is TGTGCCAGCAGCGTAGCTACCGGCAGGGGGAGGAGAACTGAAGCTTTCTTT.

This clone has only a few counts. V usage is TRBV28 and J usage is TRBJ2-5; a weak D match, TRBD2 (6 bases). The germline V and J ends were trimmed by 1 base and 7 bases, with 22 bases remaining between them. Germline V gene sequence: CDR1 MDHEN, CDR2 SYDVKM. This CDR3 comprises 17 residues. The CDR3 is CASSLFLGREALGTQYF. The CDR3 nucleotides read TGTGCCAGCAGTTTATTCTTGGGCAGGGAGGCCCTGGGGACCCAGTACTTC.